The rows below give T cell receptor beta chains drawn from one sample of a study of TIL therapy for anti-PD-1-resistant metastatic lung cancer. Generated by immunoSEQ multiplex PCR, the TCRdb table keeps only in-frame clones and is missing some. The table records some 37,000 clones, roughly 70% of them present only once. The specimen comprised blood, sampled at baseline. The receptor source for this set is a person between 25 and 79 years old with non-small cell lung cancer. The CDR3 runs from the conserved cysteine through the conserved F or W. The order of the fields is J gene, D gene, V gene, clone size, CDR3 length, CDR3 DNA, CDR3 protein. A D gene is named only where the DNA matches it firmly. Expanded clones get a size class; other rows say once, few or many, or leave the size out.

TRBJ2-7 | - | TRBV15 | - | 15 | TGTGCCACCAGCAGAGTCCTGGACACCGAATACGAGCAGTACTTC | CATSRVLDTEYEQYF
TRBJ1-6 | TRBD1 | TRBV6-6 | - | 13 | TGTGCCAGCGGCCGGGACAGGGAATCACCCCTCCACTTT | CASGRDRESPLHF
TRBJ1-6 | - | TRBV5-4 | - | 15 | TGTGCCAGCAGCCCAGGTTCCTCCTATAATTCACCCCTCCACTTT | CASSPGSSYNSPLHF
TRBJ2-7 | TRBD1 | TRBV13 | - | 15 | TGTGCCAGCAGTTTGGGACAGGGGGGATCCTACGAGCAGTACTTC | CASSLGQGGSYEQYF
TRBJ1-2 | - | TRBV5-1 | - | 15 | TGCGCCAGCAGCTTGGAGGGAGGCACCGTCTATGGCTACACCTTC | CASSLEGGTVYGYTF
TRBJ1-5 | TRBD1 | TRBV4-2 | - | 16 | TGTGCCAGCAGCCAAGACCGGGACAGGACCAATCAGCCCCAGCATTTT | CASSQDRDRTNQPQHF
TRBJ2-7 | - | TRBV5-1 | - | 15 | TGCGCCAGCAGCCCGGAACTTACGACCCCCTACGAGCAGTACTTC | CASSPELTTPYEQYF
TRBJ1-3 | - | TRBV10-3 | - | 16 | TGTGCCATCAGTGATCTGGCAGCAAGCTCTGGAAACACCATATATTTT | CAISDLAASSGNTIYF
TRBJ2-3 | TRBD1 | TRBV7-9 | - | 14 | TGTGCCAGCAGCCCCCCGACAGGGGCAGATACGCAGTATTTT | CASSPPTGADTQYF
TRBJ2-1 | - | TRBV21-1 | - | 15 | TGTGCCAGCAGGAAAGGACAGGGGACGTACAATGAGCAGTTCTTC | CASRKGQGTYNEQFF
TRBJ2-2 | - | TRBV10-3 | - | 13 | TGTGCCATCAGTGAAGGGGCGACCGGGGAGCTGTTTTTT | CAISEGATGELFF
TRBJ1-1 | - | TRBV29-1 | - | 13 | TGCAGCGCCTGGCCAGCTTCGAACACTGAAGCTTTCTTT | CSAWPASNTEAFF
TRBJ2-5 | TRBD1 | TRBV6-5 | once | 15 | TGTGCCAGCAGCCCGGGACAGGGGATCCAAGAGACCCAGTACTTC | CASSPGQGIQETQYF
TRBJ1-2 | - | TRBV4-3 | - | 17 | TGCGCCAGCAGGATAGGATTCCAGGGTTATCTTTCGGATGGCTACACCTTC | CASRIGFQGYLSDGYTF
TRBJ1-1 | - | TRBV19 | - | 14 | TGTGCCAGTAGTACTGTTGCCGCAAACACTGAAGCTTTCTTT | CASSTVAANTEAFF
TRBJ1-2 | - | TRBV28 | - | 14 | TGTGCCAGCAGTGAACAAACCGGGGCCCGGGGCTACACCTTC | CASSEQTGARGYTF
TRBJ2-4 | - | TRBV4-1 | once | 15 | TGCGCCAGCAGCCAAGAGTTAGTAGCCAAAAACATTCAGTACTTC | CASSQELVAKNIQYF
TRBJ1-3 | TRBD1 | TRBV4-2 | once | 19 | TGTGCCAGCAGCCAACCGGGACAGGGGGCTACTACCTCTGGAAACACCATATATTTT | CASSQPGQGATTSGNTIYF
TRBJ1-6 | TRBD1 | TRBV6-6 | - | 15 | TGTGCCAGCAGAGCAAGACAGGGCTATAATTCACCCCTCCACTTT | CASRARQGYNSPLHF
TRBJ2-1 | - | TRBV29-1 | - | 12 | TGCAGCGTCGATGACAGATACAATGAGCAGTTCTTC | CSVDDRYNEQFF
TRBJ2-3 | TRBD2 | TRBV5-4 | once | 15 | TGTGCCAGCAGCTTAGACGGGGGGGCCTGGGATACGCAGTATTTT | CASSLDGGAWDTQYF
TRBJ2-7 | TRBD2 | TRBV18 | - | 15 | TGTGCCAGCTCACGGGGACTAGGGCTTCCCTACGAGCAGTACTTC | CASSRGLGLPYEQYF
TRBJ2-7 | - | TRBV7-2 | - | 15 | TGTGCCAGCAGCTTAGTAGTTCGGGGTAGGAACGAGCAGTACTTC | CASSLVVRGRNEQYF
TRBJ2-7 | TRBD1 | TRBV18 | - | 14 | TGTGCCAGCTCACCTCTGGACAGGGAAGCCGAGCAGTACTTC | CASSPLDREAEQYF
TRBJ2-5 | - | TRBV6-5 | - | 13 | TGTGCCAGCAGTTACGCTCGCGGGGAGACCCAGTACTTC | CASSYARGETQYF
TRBJ2-7 | TRBD1 | TRBV6-6 | - | 16 | TGTGCCAGCAGTACGCCCGACAGGGCAAGGACCTACGAGCAGTACTTC | CASSTPDRARTYEQYF
TRBJ2-3 | TRBD1 | TRBV10-3 | once | 15 | TGTGCCATCCTTCGGACAGGGGGACTCACAGATACGCAGTATTTT | CAILRTGGLTDTQYF
TRBJ2-5 | TRBD1 | TRBV5-4 | - | 16 | TGTGCCAGCAGCTCTAAGGGACAGCAGGTCCAAGAGACCCAGTACTTC | CASSSKGQQVQETQYF
TRBJ2-7 | TRBD1 | TRBV13 | - | 17 | TGTGCCAGCAGCTTGCACCCCGGGACAGGGGGGCCTTACGAGCAGTACTTC | CASSLHPGTGGPYEQYF
TRBJ1-1 | TRBD1 | TRBV19 | - | 14 | TGTGCCAGTGGACTTCAGGGGGATAGCACTGAAGCTTTCTTT | CASGLQGDSTEAFF
TRBJ2-7 | TRBD1 | TRBV7-9 | - | 15 | TGTGCCAGCAGCTTAGGCGTCGGGACAGTTTACGAGCAGTACTTC | CASSLGVGTVYEQYF
TRBJ1-5 | - | TRBV5-6 | - | 14 | TGTGCCAGCAGCTTGGGACAGCGCGGGCAGCCCCAGCATTTT | CASSLGQRGQPQHF
TRBJ1-2 | - | TRBV30 | - | 12 | TGTGCCTGTCAAATCCTTCCAGGGATCGTCACCTTC | CACQILPGIVTF
TRBJ2-7 | - | TRBV7-9 | - | 15 | TGTGCCAGCAGCTCACCCGGACGGCGAGTCTACGAGCAGTACTTC | CASSSPGRRVYEQYF
TRBJ2-7 | TRBD2 | TRBV28 | - | 12 | TGTGCCAGCAGTTCCCTAGCGGGGGGAAAGTACTTC | CASSSLAGGKYF
TRBJ2-1 | - | TRBV19 | - | 14 | TGTGCCAGTAGTATGCCGGGGGTTCCCACGGGGCAGTTCTTC | CASSMPGVPTGQFF
TRBJ1-2 | - | TRBV30 | few | 15 | TGTGCCTGGAGAGAACGGGGGGCGCGTAACTATGGCTACACCTTC | CAWRERGARNYGYTF
TRBJ2-1 | - | TRBV7-6 | - | 14 | TGTGCCAGCAGCCCAGCAAGGGGGTACAATGAGCAGTTCTTC | CASSPARGYNEQFF
TRBJ2-5 | - | TRBV30 | - | 13 | TGTGCCTGGAGTGCGCGAATTCAAGAGACCCAGTACTTC | CAWSARIQETQYF
TRBJ2-2 | - | TRBV28 | - | 15 | TGTGCCAGCAGCCCTACAATACTTCAGACGGGGGAGCTGTTTTTT | CASSPTILQTGELFF
TRBJ1-5 | - | TRBV2 | few | 13 | TGTGCCAGTAAGGGGGGGAGCAATCAGCCCCAGCATTTT | CASKGGSNQPQHF
TRBJ2-3 | TRBD2 | TRBV7-8 | - | 17 | TGTGCCAGCAGCCCCCGAGGAGCGGGAGGGCCCCCAGATACGCAGTATTTT | CASSPRGAGGPPDTQYF
TRBJ1-5 | - | TRBV13 | - | 14 | TGTGCCAGCAGCTTAGGCGCGGGCAATCAGCCCCAGCATTTT | CASSLGAGNQPQHF
TRBJ2-1 | - | TRBV2 | - | 13 | TGTGCCAGCATGAAGGGGCGGTACAATGAGCAGTTCTTC | CASMKGRYNEQFF
TRBJ2-7 | TRBD2 | TRBV29-1 | - | 14 | TGCAGCGTTGAAGTTCCCTCTAGCGGGTACGAGCAGTACTTC | CSVEVPSSGYEQYF
TRBJ2-1 | - | TRBV19 | - | 14 | TGTGCCAGTAGTATAGCGTCCAGGTACAATGAGCAGTTCTTC | CASSIASRYNEQFF
TRBJ2-7 | - | TRBV7-8 | - | 13 | TGTGCCAGCAGCAAGAGCCAGGGGCGGGAGCAGTACTTC | CASSKSQGREQYF
TRBJ1-4 | - | TRBV7-2 | - | 15 | TGTGCCAGCAGCTTCCTTGGGACCAAAAGCGGAAAACTGTTTTTT | CASSFLGTKSGKLFF
TRBJ2-7 | - | TRBV7-6 | - | 17 | TGTGCCAGCAGCTTAGTCCCGCCCGGGGACCGCTCCTACGAGCAGTACTTC | CASSLVPPGDRSYEQYF
TRBJ2-2 | TRBD2 | TRBV6-5 | - | 15 | TGTGCCAGCAGGATTGGGACTAGCGGTTCCGGGGAGCTGTTTTTT | CASRIGTSGSGELFF
TRBJ2-2 | TRBD1 | TRBV7-9 | - | 17 | TGTGCCAGCAGCTTATCGCGGGGACAGGGTCGCACCGGGGAGCTGTTTTTT | CASSLSRGQGRTGELFF
TRBJ2-1 | - | TRBV19 | - | 13 | TGTGTCAGTACCGGGGGACCTTACAATGAGCAGTTCTTC | CVSTGGPYNEQFF
TRBJ1-2 | TRBD1 | TRBV2 | - | 16 | TGTGCCAGCAGGGATCCGGGACAGGGGGCAGGAGATGGCTACACCTTC | CASRDPGQGAGDGYTF
TRBJ2-3 | TRBD2 | TRBV29-1 | - | 16 | TGCAGCGTTCTCTTCCGGACTAGCGGGATCACAGATACGCAGTATTTT | CSVLFRTSGITDTQYF
TRBJ2-7 | TRBD2 | TRBV5-1 | - | 14 | TGCGCCAGCAGCTTGCTAGCGGCCTCCTACGAGCAGTACTTC | CASSLLAASYEQYF
TRBJ2-7 | TRBD1 | TRBV18 | - | 13 | TGTGCCAGCTCATTCTACAGGGGGCAGGAGCAGTACTTC | CASSFYRGQEQYF
TRBJ1-5 | - | TRBV10-1 | few | 16 | TGCGCCAGCAGTGACAACAGCCACTATAGCAATCAGCCCCAGCATTTT | CASSDNSHYSNQPQHF